A selection of T cell receptor beta chains follows, all from one sample in a study of blood T cells in healthy people across ages. TCRdb passed the 5' RACE reads through MiXCR, listing each CDR3 protein once. The profile shows 1.6 million or so distinct CDR3 sequences, 30% to 35% of them singletons. Sequencing was performed on blood. The receptors stem from a woman aged 25 to 45 in good health. CDR3s include the opening cysteine and the closing phenylalanine or tryptophan. D genes are given only for firm matches. A row's size may be missing; if present it is once, few, many or a size class.

TRBJ2-1	TRBV20-1	TRBD1	few	TGCAGTGCTCCGGGACAGGGCCGCCTCACTTCCTACAATGAGCAGTTCTTC	CSAPGQGRLTSYNEQFF
TRBJ2-7	TRBV28	TRBD2	-	TGTGCCAGCAGCCCCAAACTAGCGGGGTCCTCCTACGAGCAGTACTTC	CASSPKLAGSSYEQYF
TRBJ2-5	TRBV5-1	-	-	TGCGCCAGCAGCTTATCCGGGGCGTACCAAGAGACCCAGTACTTC	CASSLSGAYQETQYF
TRBJ2-1	TRBV28	-	many	TGTGCCAGCAGTTTCCCCCAAAACAATGAGCAGTTCTTC	CASSFPQNNEQFF
TRBJ2-3	TRBV20-1	-	-	TGCAGTGCTGGACGGACCGGAATTACAGATACGCAGTATTTT	CSAGRTGITDTQYF
TRBJ2-3	TRBV7-8	TRBD2	few	TGTGCCTGCAGTCCGATGGGGGGAGGGTTGGATACGCAGTATTTT	CACSPMGGGLDTQYF
TRBJ2-1	TRBV20-1	TRBD2	many	TGCAGTGCTACAAGCGGGGGCTACAATGAGCAGTTCTTC	CSATSGGYNEQFF
TRBJ2-2	TRBV19	-	few	TGTGCCAGTAGTATTTTGGATCCCGGGGAGCTGTTTTTT	CASSILDPGELFF
TRBJ1-2	TRBV5-1	-	-	TGCGCCAGCAGCCTCTTAGGGGAATCCTATGGCTACACCTTC	CASSLLGESYGYTF
TRBJ1-2	TRBV4-1	TRBD1	few	TGCGCCAGCAGCCCAGGGGGACAGACTAACTATGGCTACACCTTC	CASSPGGQTNYGYTF
TRBJ1-5	TRBV7-8	TRBD1	few	TGTGCCAGCAGCTCCCGGGACAGGGGTAGAGGGGGTCAGCCCCAGCATTTT	CASSSRDRGRGGQPQHF
TRBJ2-1	TRBV5-5	-	-	TGTGCCAGCAGCTTTGGGGGGTTAGTGTACAATGAGCAGTTCTTC	CASSFGGLVYNEQFF
TRBJ1-5	TRBV20-1	-	-	TGCAGTGCCCCTAAGACCCAGGCCCCCAATCAGCCCCAGCATTTT	CSAPKTQAPNQPQHF
TRBJ2-2	TRBV20-1	-	-	TGCAGTGCTAAAAGCAGGGGATCGAACACCGGGGAGCTGTTTTTT	CSAKSRGSNTGELFF
TRBJ2-1	TRBV29-1	TRBD2	-	TGCAGCGCACGAACTAGCGGGAAGAACAATGAGCAGTTCTTC	CSARTSGKNNEQFF
TRBJ2-1	TRBV3-1	-	few	TGTGCCAGCAGCCAAGGGACGGTAGCTAATGAGCAGTTCTTC	CASSQGTVANEQFF
TRBJ2-5	TRBV20-1	TRBD1	few	TGCAGCAGGCAGGGGGCGGCCCAAGAGACCCAGTACTTC	CSRQGAAQETQYF
TRBJ1-1	TRBV27	-	few	TGTGCCAGCAGTGAACGACGAGGGGTCCGCTTTTCCACTGAAGCTTTCTTT	CASSERRGVRFSTEAFF
TRBJ2-7	TRBV6-2/TRBV6-3	-	few	TGTGCCAGCAGCAGCCAGGGGGGGACCTCCTACGAGCAGTACTTC	CASSSQGGTSYEQYF
TRBJ2-3	TRBV7-2	-	-	TGTGCCGGCAGCCTTGACTTACATTCAGGCGATACGCAGTATTTT	CAGSLDLHSGDTQYF
TRBJ2-3	TRBV4-1	TRBD2	few	TGCGCCAGCAGCCAGAGTATAGCGGGAGGGCCGACAGATACGCAGTATTTT	CASSQSIAGGPTDTQYF
TRBJ1-4	TRBV5-1	-	-	TGCGCCAGCAGCTTGGAGGGTACTGGTGAAAAACTGTTTTTT	CASSLEGTGEKLFF
TRBJ2-5	TRBV7-3	TRBD1	few	TGTGCCAGCAGCAGACAGGGCGCGGGAGAGACCCAGTACTTC	CASSRQGAGETQYF
TRBJ2-7	TRBV7-2	-	many	TGTGCCAGCAGCTCGCTAGCGACGGACGAGCAGTACTTC	CASSSLATDEQYF
TRBJ1-2	TRBV28	-	-	TGTGCCAGCAGTACAACAGGGAAGGGCTACACCTTC	CASSTTGKGYTF
TRBJ1-2	TRBV4-1	-	-	TGCGCCAGCAGCCCTCGCCCTCGGCAACAAAGCTACACCTTC	CASSPRPRQQSYTF
TRBJ2-1	TRBV5-1	TRBD2	-	TGCGCCAGCAGCTTGCGTAGCGGGACCGGGAATGAGCAGTTCTTC	CASSLRSGTGNEQFF
TRBJ2-5	TRBV29-1	-	many	TGCAGCGTTGAGGGCTACCTGGATTCCGAAGAGACCCAGTACTTC	CSVEGYLDSEETQYF
TRBJ2-3	TRBV21-1	-	-	TGTGCCATAGCGGGTCCCCGCACAGATACGCAGTATTTT	CAIAGPRTDTQYF
TRBJ1-1	TRBV4-1	TRBD1	few	TGCGCCAGCAGCCAAGATTGGTCAGGGGGCAGGGAAACTGAAGCTTTCTTT	CASSQDWSGGRETEAFF
TRBJ1-1	TRBV10-3	-	-	TGTGCCATCAGTGTGAACCAGGGCAACACTGAAGCTTTCTTT	CAISVNQGNTEAFF
TRBJ1-2	TRBV6-6	-	few	TGTGCCAGCCTGGGGTCCCTAGGCTATGGCTACACCTTC	CASLGSLGYGYTF
TRBJ2-3	TRBV20-1	TRBD2	many	TGCAGTGCTAGAGGATGGAGCCCTAGCGGCCTCACAGATACGCAGTATTTT	CSARGWSPSGLTDTQYF
TRBJ2-1	TRBV7-3	-	few	TGTGCCAGCAGCTCCAACCCCATTTACAATGAGCAGTTCTTC	CASSSNPIYNEQFF
TRBJ1-2	TRBV15	-	few	TGTGCCACCAGCAGAGCGGGAAGCGGCTATGGCTACACCTTC	CATSRAGSGYGYTF
TRBJ2-3	TRBV24-1	-	-	TGTGCCACCAGTGAATCGCACTGGGATACGCAGTATTTT	CATSESHWDTQYF
TRBJ2-3	TRBV20-1	-	-	TGCAGTGCTAGGATGGTAGGCAGGGGAGCAGATACGCAGTATTTT	CSARMVGRGADTQYF
TRBJ1-2	TRBV30	-	few	TGTGCCTGGGGGGGATTCGGCGGCTACACCTTC	CAWGGFGGYTF
TRBJ2-7	TRBV30	-	few	TGTGCCTGGAGTGTATTTCTGAGGGGCCCCGAGGGCTACGAGCAGTACTTC	CAWSVFLRGPEGYEQYF
TRBJ1-5	TRBV5-6	-	-	TGTGCCAGCAGTCTTTGGGGCGGGGGGAATTCCCGTAATCAGCCCCAGCATTTT	CASSLWGGGNSRNQPQHF
TRBJ2-3	TRBV2	TRBD2	many	TGTGCCAGCAGCGCTAGCGGGACTAGCACAGATACGCAGTATTTT	CASSASGTSTDTQYF
TRBJ2-6	TRBV6-5	-	-	TGTGCCAGCAGTTACCAGGCCGAATCTGGGGCCAACGTCCTGACTTTC	CASSYQAESGANVLTF
TRBJ2-1	TRBV5-1	-	-	TGCGCCAGCAGCTTGGGTACAGGTCTAAGGGGCAATGAGCAGTTCTTC	CASSLGTGLRGNEQFF
TRBJ2-7	TRBV15	TRBD2	-	TGTGCCACCAGCAGAGATCGGGGGGGTGGAACCTACGAGCAGTACTTC	CATSRDRGGGTYEQYF
TRBJ2-7	TRBV6-2/TRBV6-3	-	-	TGTGCCAGCCGCGATGCGGGTGACTACGAGCAGTACTTC	CASRDAGDYEQYF
TRBJ2-5	TRBV6-6	-	-	TGTGCCAGCAGTCCCCCCGCAGGGAAGATCCGGGAGACCCAGTACTTC	CASSPPAGKIRETQYF
TRBJ2-1	TRBV29-1	TRBD1	-	TGCAGCGTTGAGGACAGGGGCGGCTACAATGAGCAGTTCTTC	CSVEDRGGYNEQFF
TRBJ1-1	TRBV6-2/TRBV6-3	-	-	TGTGCCAGCACCAGTAATGGGCTCGCTGGCACTGAAGCTTTCTTT	CASTSNGLAGTEAFF
TRBJ2-5	TRBV9	-	few	TGTGCCAGCAGCGTAGAATCGTACATTGGGGAGACCCAGTACTTC	CASSVESYIGETQYF
TRBJ2-7	TRBV5-1	TRBD1	few	TGCGCCAGCAGCTTGAAGGGGACAGGGGTCCACGAGCAGTACTTC	CASSLKGTGVHEQYF
TRBJ1-1	TRBV14	TRBD1	-	TGTGCTAGCAGCTTACAGGGGCGGCCTGAAGCTTTCTTT	CASSLQGRPEAFF
TRBJ2-1	TRBV20-1	-	few	TGCAGTGCTAGAGCGGTAGTTGGTGAGCAGTTCTTC	CSARAVVGEQFF
TRBJ1-5	TRBV21-1	-	-	TGTGCCAGCAGCAGAAACGGGACAGGGGGTTTTCAGCCCCAGCATTTT	CASSRNGTGGFQPQHF
TRBJ2-7	TRBV28	-	-	TGTGCCAGCAGTTTATGGGACTCCAGCTCCTACGAGCAGTACTTC	CASSLWDSSSYEQYF
TRBJ1-4	TRBV30	-	-	TGTGCCTGGAGTCCAGGGTCTGGGGTGTTTTTT	CAWSPGSGVFF
TRBJ2-1	TRBV29-1	-	many	TGCAGCGTGAAGGGGGGGAACTCCTACAATGAGCAGTTCTTC	CSVKGGNSYNEQFF
TRBJ2-2	TRBV7-9	-	-	TGTGCCAGCAGCGTCACGCGGCAGGGAAACACCGGGGAGCTGTTTTTT	CASSVTRQGNTGELFF
TRBJ1-3	TRBV6-5	-	-	TGTGCCAGCAACGCTCGGGGGACTGGAAACACCATATATTTT	CASNARGTGNTIYF
TRBJ1-4	TRBV27	-	-	TGTGCCAGCACCTGGGGCCAGGGCGGAAAACTGTTTTTT	CASTWGQGGKLFF
TRBJ2-5	TRBV28	-	few	TGTGCCAGCGGGTCGGCCTGGGATCAAGAGACCCAGTACTTC	CASGSAWDQETQYF